A single sample is the source of the 4 T cell receptor beta chains below, sequenced in a study of control samples from healthy donors and cancer patients. Sequencing used immunoSEQ multiplex PCR; TCRdb keeps in-frame clones, though not all of them. The sample comprises 45,000 or so clones, approximately 90% of which are singletons, and 22% rests with the top ten. Sequenced: PBMCs. Receptors originate from a woman aged 40 to 50 with head and neck cancer.

This chain uses TRBV3-1 (or the pseudogene TRBV3-2) with TRBJ2-5, with D possibly matching TRBD2 (6 bases). Trimming took off 1 base at V and 1 base at J, with 10 bases between the two ends. Germline-derived CDR1 and CDR2 are LGHDT and YNNKEL (reference sequence). This CDR3 has 15 residues. In DNA, the CDR3 is TGTGCCAGCAGCCAAGCAGGGACTCGCCAAGAGACCCAGTACTTC. Translating it yields CASSQAGTRQETQYF.

This clone has a single count. This CDR3 reads CAWSVASPNQPQHF. The CDR3 bases are TGTGCCTGGAGTGTCGCGTCGCCTAATCAGCCCCAGCATTTT. The chain carries TRBV30 and TRBJ1-5; D is unclear. The CDR3 runs to 14 residues. CDR1 and CDR2 from the germline V gene are GTSNPN and SVGIG (reference sequence). V was shortened by 0 bases and J by 4 bases, with 10 bases between the two germline ends. The entire variable domain, with the rest obtained from reference TRBV30 and TRBJ1-5, is as follows: SQTIHQWPATLVQPVGSPLSLECTVEGTSNPNLYWYRQAAGRGLQLLFYSVGIGQISSEVPQNLSASRPQDRQFILSSKKLLLSDSGFYLCAWSVASPNQPQHFGDGTRLSIL.

This chain connects TRBV5-1 to TRBJ1-1, with D hard to call. Germline V CDR1 and CDR2: SGHRS, YFSETQ. Between the trimmed V and J ends, which lost 3 bases and 3 bases, there was a span of 12 bases. The CDR3 sequence is 14 residues long. CDR3 sequence reads: CASSSVTSYTEAFF. In nucleotides, the CDR3 is TGCGCCAGCAGCTCCGTTACTTCTTACACTGAAGCTTTCTTT.

This sequence joins TRBV5-1 and TRBJ2-1, with TRBD1 identical over 8 bases. CDR1 SGHRS and CDR2 YFSETQ come from the germline V gene. J gave up 3 bases and V 3 bases, and 5 bases lay outside the gene matches. The CDR3 consists of 15 residues. CDR3 DNA sequence: TGCGCCAGCAGCTACACAGGGGGGCTCTACAATGAGCAGTTCTTC. It codes for CASSYTGGLYNEQFF.